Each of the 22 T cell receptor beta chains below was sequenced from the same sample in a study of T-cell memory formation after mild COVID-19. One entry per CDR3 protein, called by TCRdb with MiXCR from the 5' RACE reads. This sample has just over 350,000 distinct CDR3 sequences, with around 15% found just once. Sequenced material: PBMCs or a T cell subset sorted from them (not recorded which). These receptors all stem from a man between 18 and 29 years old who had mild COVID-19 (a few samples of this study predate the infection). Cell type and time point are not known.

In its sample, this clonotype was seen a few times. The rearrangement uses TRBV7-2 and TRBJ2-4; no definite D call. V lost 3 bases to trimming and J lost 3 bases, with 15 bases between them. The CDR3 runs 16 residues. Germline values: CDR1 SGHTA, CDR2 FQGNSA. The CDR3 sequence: CASSFSPSVIKNIQYF. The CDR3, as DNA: TGTGCCAGCAGCTTCTCTCCCTCGGTTATCAAAAACATTCAGTACTTC.

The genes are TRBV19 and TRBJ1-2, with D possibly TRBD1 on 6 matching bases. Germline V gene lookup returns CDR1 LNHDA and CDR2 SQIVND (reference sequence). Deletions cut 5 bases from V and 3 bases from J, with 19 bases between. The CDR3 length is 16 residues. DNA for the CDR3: TGTGCCAGTAGTCTATCCCCCCACAGGGCCGACTATGGCTACACCTTC. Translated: CASSLSPHRADYGYTF.

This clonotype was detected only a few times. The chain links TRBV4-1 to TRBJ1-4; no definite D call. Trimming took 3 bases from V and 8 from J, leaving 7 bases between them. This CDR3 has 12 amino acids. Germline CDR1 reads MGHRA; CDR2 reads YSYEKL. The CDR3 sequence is CASSQLKEKLFF. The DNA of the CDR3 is TGCGCCAGCAGCCAGTTGAAGGAAAAACTGTTTTTT.

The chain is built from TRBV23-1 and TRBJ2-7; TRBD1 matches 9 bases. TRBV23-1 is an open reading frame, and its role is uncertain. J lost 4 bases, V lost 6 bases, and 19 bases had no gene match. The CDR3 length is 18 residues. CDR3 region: CASSEAVGQGIGVYEQYF. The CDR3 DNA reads TGCGCCAGCAGCGAGGCGGTGGGACAGGGTATTGGAGTTTACGAGCAGTACTTC.

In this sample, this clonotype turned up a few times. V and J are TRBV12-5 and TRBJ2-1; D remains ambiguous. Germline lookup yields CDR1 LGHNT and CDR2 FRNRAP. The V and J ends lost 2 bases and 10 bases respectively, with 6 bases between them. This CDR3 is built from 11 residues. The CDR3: CASGLTLEQFF. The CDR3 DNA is TGTGCTAGTGGTTTGACTCTGGAGCAGTTCTTC.

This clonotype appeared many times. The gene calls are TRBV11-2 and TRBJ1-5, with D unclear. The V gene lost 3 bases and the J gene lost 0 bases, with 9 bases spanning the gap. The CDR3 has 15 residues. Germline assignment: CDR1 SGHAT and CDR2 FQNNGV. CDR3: CASSFQHGSNQPQHF. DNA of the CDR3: TGTGCCAGCAGCTTCCAACATGGTAGCAATCAGCCCCAGCATTTT.

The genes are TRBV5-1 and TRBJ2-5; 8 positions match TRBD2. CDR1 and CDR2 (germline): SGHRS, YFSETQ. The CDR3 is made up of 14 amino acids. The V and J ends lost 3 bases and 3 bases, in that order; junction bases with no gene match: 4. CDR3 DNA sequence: TGCGCCAGCAGCTCGCGGGGGGTAGAAGAGACCCAGTACTTC. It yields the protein CASSSRGVEETQYF.

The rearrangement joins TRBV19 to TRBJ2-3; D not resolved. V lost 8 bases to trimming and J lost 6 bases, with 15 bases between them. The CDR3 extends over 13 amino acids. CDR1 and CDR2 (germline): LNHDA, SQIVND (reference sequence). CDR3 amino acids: CASLDWVTDTQYF. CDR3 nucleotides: TGTGCCAGTCTCGACTGGGTTACTGATACGCAGTATTTT.

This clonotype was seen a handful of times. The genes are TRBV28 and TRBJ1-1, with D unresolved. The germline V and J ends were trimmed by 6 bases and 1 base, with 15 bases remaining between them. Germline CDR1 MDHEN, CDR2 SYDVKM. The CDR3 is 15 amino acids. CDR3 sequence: CASSTTGVQNTEAFF. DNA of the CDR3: TGTGCCAGCAGCACCACCGGGGTCCAGAACACTGAAGCTTTCTTT.

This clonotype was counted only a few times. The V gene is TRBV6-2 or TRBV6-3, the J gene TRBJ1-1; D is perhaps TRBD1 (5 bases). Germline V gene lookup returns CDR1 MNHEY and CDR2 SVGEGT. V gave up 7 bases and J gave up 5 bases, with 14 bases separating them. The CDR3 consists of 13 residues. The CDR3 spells CASNLVKGTEAFF. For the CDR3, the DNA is TGTGCCAGCAATCTCGTGAAGGGGACTGAAGCTTTCTTT.

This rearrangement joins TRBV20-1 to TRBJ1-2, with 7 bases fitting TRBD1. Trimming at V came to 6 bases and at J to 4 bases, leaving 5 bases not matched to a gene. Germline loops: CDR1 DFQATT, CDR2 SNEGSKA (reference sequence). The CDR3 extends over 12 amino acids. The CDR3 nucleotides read TGCAGTGCAACCGGGACAGTCTATGGCTACACCTTC. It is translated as CSATGTVYGYTF.

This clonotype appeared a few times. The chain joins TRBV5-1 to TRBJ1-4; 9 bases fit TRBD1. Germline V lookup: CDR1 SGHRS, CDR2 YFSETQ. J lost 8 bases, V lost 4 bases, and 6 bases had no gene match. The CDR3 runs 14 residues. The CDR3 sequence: CASSGTGLGEKLFF. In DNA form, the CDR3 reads TGCGCCAGCAGCGGGACAGGGCTGGGAGAAAAACTGTTTTTT.

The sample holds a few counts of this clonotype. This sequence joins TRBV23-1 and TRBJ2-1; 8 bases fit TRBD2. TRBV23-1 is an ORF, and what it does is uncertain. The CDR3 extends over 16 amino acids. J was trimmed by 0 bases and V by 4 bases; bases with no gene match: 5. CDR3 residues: CASSLRSGGSYNEQFF. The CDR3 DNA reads TGCGCCAGCAGTCTACGAAGCGGGGGCTCCTACAATGAGCAGTTCTTC.

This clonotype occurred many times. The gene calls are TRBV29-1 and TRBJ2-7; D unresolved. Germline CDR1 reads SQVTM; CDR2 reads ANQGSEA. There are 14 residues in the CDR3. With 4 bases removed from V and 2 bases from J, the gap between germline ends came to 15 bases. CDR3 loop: CSVVATGRPYEQYF. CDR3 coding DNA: TGCAGCGTTGTGGCCACGGGCAGGCCCTACGAGCAGTACTTC.

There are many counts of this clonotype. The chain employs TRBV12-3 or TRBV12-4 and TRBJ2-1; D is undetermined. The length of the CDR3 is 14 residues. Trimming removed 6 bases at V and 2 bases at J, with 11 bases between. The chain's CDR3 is CASSHGGTYNEQFF. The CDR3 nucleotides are TGTGCCAGCAGCCACGGTGGGACCTACAATGAGCAGTTCTTC.

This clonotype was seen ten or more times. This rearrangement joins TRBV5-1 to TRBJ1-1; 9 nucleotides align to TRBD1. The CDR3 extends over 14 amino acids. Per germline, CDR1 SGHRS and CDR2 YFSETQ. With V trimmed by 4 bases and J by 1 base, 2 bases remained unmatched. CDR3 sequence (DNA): TGCGCCAGCAGCCGGGACAGGGCGAACACTGAAGCTTTCTTT. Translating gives CASSRDRANTEAFF.

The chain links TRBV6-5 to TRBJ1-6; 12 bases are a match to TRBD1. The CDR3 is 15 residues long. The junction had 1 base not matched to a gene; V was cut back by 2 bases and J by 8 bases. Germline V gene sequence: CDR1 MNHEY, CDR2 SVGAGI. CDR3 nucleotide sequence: TGTGCCAGCAGTTACGGGACAGGGGGCGATTCACCCCTCCACTTT. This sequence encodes CASSYGTGGDSPLHF.

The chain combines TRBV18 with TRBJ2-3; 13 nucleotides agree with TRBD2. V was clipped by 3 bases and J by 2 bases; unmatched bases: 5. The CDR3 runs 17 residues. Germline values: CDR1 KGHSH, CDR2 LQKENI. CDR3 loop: CASSPLGLAGVTDTQYF. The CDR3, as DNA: TGTGCCAGCTCACCTCTCGGACTAGCGGGGGTCACAGATACGCAGTATTTT.

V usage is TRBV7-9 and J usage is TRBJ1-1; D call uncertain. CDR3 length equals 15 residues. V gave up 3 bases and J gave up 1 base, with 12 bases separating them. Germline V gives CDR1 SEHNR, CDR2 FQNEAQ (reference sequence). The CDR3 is CASSFYEVGNTEAFF. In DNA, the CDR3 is TGTGCCAGCAGCTTCTACGAGGTAGGGAACACTGAAGCTTTCTTT.

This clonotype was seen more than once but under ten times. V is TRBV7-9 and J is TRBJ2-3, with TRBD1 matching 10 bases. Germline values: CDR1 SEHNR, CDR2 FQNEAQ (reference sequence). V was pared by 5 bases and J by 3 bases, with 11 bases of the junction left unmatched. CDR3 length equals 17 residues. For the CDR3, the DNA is TGTGCCAGCAGCCCAACGCCCGACAGGGGGCAGACAGATACGCAGTATTTT. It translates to CASSPTPDRGQTDTQYF. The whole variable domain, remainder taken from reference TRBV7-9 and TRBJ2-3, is DTGVSQNPRHKITKRGQNVTFRCDPISEHNRLYWYRQTLGQGPEFLTYFQNEAQLEKSRLLSDRFSAERPKGSFSTLEIQRTEQGDSAMYLCASSPTPDRGQTDTQYFGPGTRLTVL.

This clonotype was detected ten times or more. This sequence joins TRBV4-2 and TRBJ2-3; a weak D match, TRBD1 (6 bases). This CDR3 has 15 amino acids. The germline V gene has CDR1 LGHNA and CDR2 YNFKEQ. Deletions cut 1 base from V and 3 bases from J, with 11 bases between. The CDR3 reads CASSQGAQGTDTQYF. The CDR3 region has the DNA TGTGCCAGCAGCCAAGGGGCCCAGGGGACAGATACGCAGTATTTT.

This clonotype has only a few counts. The CDR3 coding sequence is TGTGCCAGCAGCTTAACTTGGACCAGCCGGCGTTCACCCCTCCACTTT. Protein: CASSLTWTSRRSPLHF. This rearrangement joins TRBV7-9 to TRBJ1-6; D uncertain. This CDR3 region has 16 residues. V was trimmed by 2 bases and J by 9 bases, leaving 17 bases between them. Germline CDR1 reads SEHNR; CDR2 reads FQNEAQ (reference sequence).